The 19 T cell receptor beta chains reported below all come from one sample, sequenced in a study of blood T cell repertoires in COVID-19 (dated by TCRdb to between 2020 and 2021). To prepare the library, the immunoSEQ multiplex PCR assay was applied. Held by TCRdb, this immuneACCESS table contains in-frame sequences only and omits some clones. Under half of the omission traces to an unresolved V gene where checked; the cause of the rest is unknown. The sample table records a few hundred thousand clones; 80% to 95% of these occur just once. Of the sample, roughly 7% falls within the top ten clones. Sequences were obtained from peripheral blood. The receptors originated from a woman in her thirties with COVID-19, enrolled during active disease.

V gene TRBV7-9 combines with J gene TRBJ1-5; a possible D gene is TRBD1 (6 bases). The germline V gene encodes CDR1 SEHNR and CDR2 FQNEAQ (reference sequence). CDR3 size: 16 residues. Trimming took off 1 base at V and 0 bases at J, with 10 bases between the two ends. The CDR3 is CASSLGTGSSNQPQHF. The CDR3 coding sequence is TGTGCCAGCAGCTTAGGAACAGGGTCTAGCAATCAGCCCCAGCATTTT. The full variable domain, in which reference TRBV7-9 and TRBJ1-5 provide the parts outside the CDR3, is DTGVSQNPRHKITKRGQNVTFRCDPISEHNRLYWYRQTLGQGPEFLTYFQNEAQLEKSRLLSDRFSAERPKGSFSTLEIQRTEQGDSAMYLCASSLGTGSSNQPQHFGDGTRLSIL.

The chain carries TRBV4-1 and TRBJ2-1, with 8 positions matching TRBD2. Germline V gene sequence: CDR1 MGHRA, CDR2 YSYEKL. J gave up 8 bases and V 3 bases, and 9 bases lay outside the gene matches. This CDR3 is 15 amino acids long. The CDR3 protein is CASSHFGSGADEQFF. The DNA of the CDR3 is TGCGCCAGCAGCCACTTCGGTAGCGGGGCGGATGAGCAGTTCTTC.

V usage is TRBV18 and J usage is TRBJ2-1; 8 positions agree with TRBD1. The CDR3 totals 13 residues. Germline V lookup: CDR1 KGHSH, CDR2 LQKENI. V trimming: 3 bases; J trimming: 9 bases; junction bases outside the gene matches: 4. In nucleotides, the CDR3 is TGTGCCAGCTCACCGCCAGGGGGCGGTGAGCAGTTCTTC. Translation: CASSPPGGGEQFF.

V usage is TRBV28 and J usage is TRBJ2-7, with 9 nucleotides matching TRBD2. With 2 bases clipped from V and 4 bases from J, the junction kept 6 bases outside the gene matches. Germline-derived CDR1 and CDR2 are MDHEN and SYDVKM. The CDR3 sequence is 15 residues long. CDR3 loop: CASSLSLAGLYEQYF. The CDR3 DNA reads TGTGCCAGCAGTTTAAGCCTAGCGGGATTGTACGAGCAGTACTTC.

The CDR3, as DNA: TGTGCCAGCAGTAGGACAACCCTGAACACTGAAGCTTTCTTT. Its translation is CASSRTTLNTEAFF. The chain is built from TRBV6-5 and TRBJ1-1, with D maybe TRBD1 (5 bases). The CDR3 length is 14 residues. V lost 5 bases and J 0 bases, leaving 10 bases between the germline ends. Germline lookup yields CDR1 MNHEY and CDR2 SVGAGI.

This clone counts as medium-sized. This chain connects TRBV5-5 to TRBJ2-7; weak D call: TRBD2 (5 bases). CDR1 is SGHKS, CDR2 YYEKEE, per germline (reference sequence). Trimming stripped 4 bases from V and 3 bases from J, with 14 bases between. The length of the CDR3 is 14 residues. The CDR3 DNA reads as TGTGCCAGCAGCCCCGCCGTGGGGAGCTACGAGCAGTACTTC. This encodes CASSPAVGSYEQYF.

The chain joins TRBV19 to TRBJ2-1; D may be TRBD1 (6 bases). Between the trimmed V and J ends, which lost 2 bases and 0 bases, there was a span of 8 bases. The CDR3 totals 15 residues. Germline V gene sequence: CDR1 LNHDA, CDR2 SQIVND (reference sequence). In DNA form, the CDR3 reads TGTGCCAGTAGTATAAGAGGGGGCTCCTACAATGAGCAGTTCTTC. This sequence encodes CASSIRGGSYNEQFF.

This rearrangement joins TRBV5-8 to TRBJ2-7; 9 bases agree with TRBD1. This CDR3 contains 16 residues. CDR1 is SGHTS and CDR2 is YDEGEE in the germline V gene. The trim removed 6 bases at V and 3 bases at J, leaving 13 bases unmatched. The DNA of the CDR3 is TGTGCCAGCAATCAGGACAGGGGTGGCAGCCGCTACGAGCAGTACTTC. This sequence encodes CASNQDRGGSRYEQYF.

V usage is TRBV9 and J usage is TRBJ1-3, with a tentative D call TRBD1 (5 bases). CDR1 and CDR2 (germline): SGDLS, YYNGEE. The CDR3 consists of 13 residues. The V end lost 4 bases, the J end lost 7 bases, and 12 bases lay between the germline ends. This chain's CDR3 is CASSPGTLNTIYF. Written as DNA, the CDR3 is TGTGCCAGCAGCCCAGGGACTCTTAACACCATATATTTT.

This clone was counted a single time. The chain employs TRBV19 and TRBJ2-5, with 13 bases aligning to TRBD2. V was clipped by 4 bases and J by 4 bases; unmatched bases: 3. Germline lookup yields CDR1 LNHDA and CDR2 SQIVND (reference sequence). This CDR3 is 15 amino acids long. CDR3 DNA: TGTGCCAGTAGTAGGACTAGCGGGAGTGGAGAGACCCAGTACTTC. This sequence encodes CASSRTSGSGETQYF.

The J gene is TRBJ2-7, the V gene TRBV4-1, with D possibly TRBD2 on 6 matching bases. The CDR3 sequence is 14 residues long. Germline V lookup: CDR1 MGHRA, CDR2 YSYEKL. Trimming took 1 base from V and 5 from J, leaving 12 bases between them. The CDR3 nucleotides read TGCGCCAGCAGCCAAGTAGGGAGCGGGCACGAGCAGTACTTC. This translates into CASSQVGSGHEQYF.

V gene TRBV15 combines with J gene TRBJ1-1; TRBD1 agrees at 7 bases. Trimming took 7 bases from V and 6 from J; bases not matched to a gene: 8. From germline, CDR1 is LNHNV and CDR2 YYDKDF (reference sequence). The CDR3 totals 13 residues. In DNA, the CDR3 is TGTGCCACCATAAACGCAGGGGGTGCTGAAGCTTTCTTT. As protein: CATINAGGAEAFF.

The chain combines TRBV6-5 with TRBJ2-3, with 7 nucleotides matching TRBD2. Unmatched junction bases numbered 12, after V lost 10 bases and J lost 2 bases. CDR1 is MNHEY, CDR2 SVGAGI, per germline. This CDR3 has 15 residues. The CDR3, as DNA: TGTGCCACCCTCGAACCAGCGGGACCCACAGATACGCAGTATTTT. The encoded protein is CATLEPAGPTDTQYF.

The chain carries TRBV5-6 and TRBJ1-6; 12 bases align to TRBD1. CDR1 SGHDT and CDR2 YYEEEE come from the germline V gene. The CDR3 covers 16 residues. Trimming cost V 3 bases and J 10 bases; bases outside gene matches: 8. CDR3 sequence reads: CASSWDRGPIGSPLHF. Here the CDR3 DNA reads TGTGCCAGCAGCTGGGACAGGGGGCCGATTGGGTCACCCCTCCACTTT.

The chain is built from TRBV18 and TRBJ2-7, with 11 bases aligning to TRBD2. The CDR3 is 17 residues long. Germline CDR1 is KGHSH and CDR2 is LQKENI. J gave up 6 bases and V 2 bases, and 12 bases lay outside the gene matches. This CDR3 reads CASSPGISGRALGEQYF. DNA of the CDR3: TGTGCCAGCTCACCAGGTATTAGCGGGAGGGCCCTCGGCGAGCAGTACTTC.

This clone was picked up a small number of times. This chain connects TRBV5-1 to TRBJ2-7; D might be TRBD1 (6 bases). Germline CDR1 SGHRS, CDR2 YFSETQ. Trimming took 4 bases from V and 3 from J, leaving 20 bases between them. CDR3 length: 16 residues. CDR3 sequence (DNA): TGCGCCAGCAGCCCTGCAGGACAGAATCGTAACTACGAGCAGTACTTC. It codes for CASSPAGQNRNYEQYF.

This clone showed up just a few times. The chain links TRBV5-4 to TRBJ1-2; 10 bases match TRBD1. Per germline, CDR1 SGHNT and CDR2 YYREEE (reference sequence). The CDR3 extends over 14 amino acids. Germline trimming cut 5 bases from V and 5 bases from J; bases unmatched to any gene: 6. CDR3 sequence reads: CASSPDRGKYGYTF. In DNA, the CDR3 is TGTGCCAGCAGTCCGGACAGGGGGAAGTATGGCTACACCTTC.

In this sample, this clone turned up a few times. The CDR3 DNA follows: TGTGCCAGCAGCCCCTTTTTACGCGGCGAGCAGTACTTC. Translating gives CASSPFLRGEQYF. The J gene is TRBJ2-7, the V gene TRBV6-5; D gene ambiguous. V was shortened by 6 bases and J by 6 bases, with 15 bases between the two germline ends. The germline V gene encodes CDR1 MNHEY and CDR2 SVGAGI. The CDR3 has 13 residues.

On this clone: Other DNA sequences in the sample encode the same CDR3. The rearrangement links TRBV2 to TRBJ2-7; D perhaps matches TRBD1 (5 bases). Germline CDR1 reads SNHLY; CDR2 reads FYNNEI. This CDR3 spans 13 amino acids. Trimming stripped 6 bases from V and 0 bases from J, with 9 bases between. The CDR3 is CASSVRGSYEQYF. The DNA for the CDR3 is TGTGCCAGCAGCGTTAGGGGCTCCTACGAGCAGTACTTC.